This record looks at one TCR beta chain sequence and its context. Its antigen is unidentified. The data were taken from a study of T cell repertoires in cytomegalovirus infection. About the research overall: Recently identified HLA-C-restricted CMV epitopes were used, and well-studied HLA-B-restricted CMV epitopes were used as well. Study-level findings and limits: Ex vivo responses were dominated by HLA-C-restricted CMV-specific TCR beta clonotypes.

This CDR3 contains 13 residues. Germline CDR1 reads WNHNN; CDR2 reads SYGVQD (reference sequence). V lost 2 bases, J lost 10 bases, and 6 bases stayed unmatched. One entry per CDR3 protein, called by TCRdb with MiXCR from the reads. The repertoire has around 300,000 distinct CDR3 sequences, 22% of them found once; the top ten carry roughly a fifth. The starting material was cultured PBMCs, obtained from culture after CMV antigen stimulation. V usage is TRBV10-1 and J usage is TRBJ1-1, with 8 nucleotides matching TRBD1. This sequence originates from a human donor in good health (CMV status not recorded). Some clones in this sample may be carry-over from other donors' samples. The CDR3 loop reads CASSEGQGTRAFF. CDR3 DNA sequence: TGCGCCAGCAGTGAGGGACAGGGAACAAGAGCTTTCTTT.